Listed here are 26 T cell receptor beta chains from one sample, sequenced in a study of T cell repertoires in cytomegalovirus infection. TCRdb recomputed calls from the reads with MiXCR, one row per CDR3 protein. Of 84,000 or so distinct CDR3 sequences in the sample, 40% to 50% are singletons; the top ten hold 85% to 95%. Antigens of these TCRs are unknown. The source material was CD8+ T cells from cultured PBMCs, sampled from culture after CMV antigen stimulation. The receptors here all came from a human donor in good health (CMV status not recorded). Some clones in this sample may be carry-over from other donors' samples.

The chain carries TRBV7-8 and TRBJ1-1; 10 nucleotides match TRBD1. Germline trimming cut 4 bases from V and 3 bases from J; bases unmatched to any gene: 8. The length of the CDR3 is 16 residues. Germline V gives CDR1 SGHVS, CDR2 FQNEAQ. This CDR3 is CASSSDRGVLDTEAFF. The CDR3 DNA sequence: TGTGCCAGCAGCTCGGACAGGGGGGTGTTAGACACTGAAGCTTTCTTT.

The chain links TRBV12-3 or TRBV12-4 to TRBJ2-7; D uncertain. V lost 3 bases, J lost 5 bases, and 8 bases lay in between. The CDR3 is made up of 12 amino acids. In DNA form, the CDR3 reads TGTGCCAGCAGTTTTGGACGGAACGAGCAGTACTTC. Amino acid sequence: CASSFGRNEQYF.

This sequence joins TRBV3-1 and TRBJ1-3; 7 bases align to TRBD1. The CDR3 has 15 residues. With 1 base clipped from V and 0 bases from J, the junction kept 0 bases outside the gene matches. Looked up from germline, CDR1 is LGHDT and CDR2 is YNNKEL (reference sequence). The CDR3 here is CASSQGTGSGNTIYF. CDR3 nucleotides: TGTGCCAGCAGCCAAGGGACAGGCTCTGGAAACACCATATATTTT. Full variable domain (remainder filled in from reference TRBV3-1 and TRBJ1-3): DTAVSQTPKYLVTQMGNDKSIKCEQNLGHDTMYWYKQDSKKFLKIMFSYNNKELIINETVPNRFSPKSPDKAHLNLHINSLELGDSAVYFCASSQGTGSGNTIYFGEGSWLTVV.

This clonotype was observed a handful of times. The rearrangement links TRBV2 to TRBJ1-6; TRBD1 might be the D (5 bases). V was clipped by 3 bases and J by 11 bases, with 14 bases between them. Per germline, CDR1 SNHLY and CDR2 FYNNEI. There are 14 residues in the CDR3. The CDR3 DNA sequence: TGTGCCAGCAGTGAGCAGGTCTCAGGGACACCCCTCCACTTT. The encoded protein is CASSEQVSGTPLHF.

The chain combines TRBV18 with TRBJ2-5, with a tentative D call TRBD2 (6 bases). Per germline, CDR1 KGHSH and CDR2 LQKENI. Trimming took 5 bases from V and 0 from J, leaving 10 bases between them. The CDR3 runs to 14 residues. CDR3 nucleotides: TGTGCCAGCTCAGCGGGACTGTACCAAGAGACCCAGTACTTC. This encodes CASSAGLYQETQYF. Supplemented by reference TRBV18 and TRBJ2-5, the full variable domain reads NAGVMQNPRHLVRRRGQEARLRCSPMKGHSHVYWYRQLPEEGLKFMVYLQKENIIDESGMPKERFSAEFPKEGPSILRIQQVVRGDSAAYFCASSAGLYQETQYFGPGTRLLVL.

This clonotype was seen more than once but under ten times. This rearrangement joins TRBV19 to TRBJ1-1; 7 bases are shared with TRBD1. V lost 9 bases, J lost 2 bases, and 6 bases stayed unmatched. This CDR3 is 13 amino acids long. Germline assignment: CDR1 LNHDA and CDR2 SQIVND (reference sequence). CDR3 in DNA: TGTGCCAGCACGGACAGGCTCAACACTGAAGCTTTCTTT. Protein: CASTDRLNTEAFF.

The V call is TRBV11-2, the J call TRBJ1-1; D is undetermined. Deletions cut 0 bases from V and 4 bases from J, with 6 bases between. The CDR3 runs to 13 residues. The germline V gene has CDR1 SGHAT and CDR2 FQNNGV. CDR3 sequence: CASSLEGSTEAFF. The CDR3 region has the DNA TGTGCCAGCAGCTTAGAGGGCAGCACTGAAGCTTTCTTT. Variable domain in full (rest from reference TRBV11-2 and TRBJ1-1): EAGVAQSPRYKIIEKRQSVAFWCNPISGHATLYWYQQILGQGPKLLIQFQNNGVVDDSQLPKDRFSAERLKGVDSTLKIQPAKLEDSAVYLCASSLEGSTEAFFGQGTRLTVV.

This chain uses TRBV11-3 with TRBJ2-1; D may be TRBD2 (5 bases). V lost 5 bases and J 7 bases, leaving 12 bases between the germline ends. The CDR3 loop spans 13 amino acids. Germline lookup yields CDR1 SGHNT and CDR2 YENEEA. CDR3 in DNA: TGTGCCAGCAGCAACGGGATTATGAATGAGCAGTTCTTC. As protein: CASSNGIMNEQFF.

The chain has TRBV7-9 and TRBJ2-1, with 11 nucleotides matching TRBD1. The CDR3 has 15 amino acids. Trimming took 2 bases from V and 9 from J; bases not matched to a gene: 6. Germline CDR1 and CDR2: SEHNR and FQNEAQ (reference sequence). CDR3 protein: CASSLKSGQGVEQFF. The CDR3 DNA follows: TGTGCCAGCAGCTTAAAATCGGGACAGGGGGTTGAGCAGTTCTTC.

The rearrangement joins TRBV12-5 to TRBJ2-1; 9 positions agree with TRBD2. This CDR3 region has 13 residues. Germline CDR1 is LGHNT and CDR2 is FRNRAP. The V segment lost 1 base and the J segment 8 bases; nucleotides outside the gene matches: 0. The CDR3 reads CASGLASGDEQFF. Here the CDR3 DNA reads TGTGCTAGTGGTTTGGCTAGCGGGGATGAGCAGTTCTTC.

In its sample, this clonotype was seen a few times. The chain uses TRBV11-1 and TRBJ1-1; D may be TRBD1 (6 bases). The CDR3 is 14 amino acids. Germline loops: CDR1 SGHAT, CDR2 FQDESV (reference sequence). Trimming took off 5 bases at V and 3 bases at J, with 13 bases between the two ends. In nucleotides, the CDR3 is TGTGCCAGCAGCCTCCTCGAGGGGGACACTGAAGCTTTCTTT. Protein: CASSLLEGDTEAFF.

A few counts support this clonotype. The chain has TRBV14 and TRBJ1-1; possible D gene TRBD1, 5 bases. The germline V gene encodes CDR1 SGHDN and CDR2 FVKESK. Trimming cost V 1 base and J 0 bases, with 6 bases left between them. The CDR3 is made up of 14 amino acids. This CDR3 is CASSQGGVNTEAFF. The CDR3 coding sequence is TGTGCCAGCAGCCAAGGGGGCGTGAACACTGAAGCTTTCTTT.

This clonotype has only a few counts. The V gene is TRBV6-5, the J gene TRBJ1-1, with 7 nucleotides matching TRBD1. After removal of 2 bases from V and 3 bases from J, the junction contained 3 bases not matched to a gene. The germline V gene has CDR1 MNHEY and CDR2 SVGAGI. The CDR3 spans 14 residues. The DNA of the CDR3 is TGTGCCAGCAGTTACCAGGGGGGGGACACTGAAGCTTTCTTT. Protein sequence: CASSYQGGDTEAFF.

The DNA for the CDR3 is TGTGCCAGCAGCTTTAAAGGTCCGGGACTAGCTGAGGAGCAGTACTTC. Its translation is CASSFKGPGLAEEQYF. The chain links TRBV7-2 to TRBJ2-7, with 9 bases that match TRBD2. Germline-derived CDR1 and CDR2 are SGHTA and FQGNSA. Trimming at V came to 3 bases and at J to 7 bases, leaving 13 bases not matched to a gene. The CDR3 consists of 16 residues.

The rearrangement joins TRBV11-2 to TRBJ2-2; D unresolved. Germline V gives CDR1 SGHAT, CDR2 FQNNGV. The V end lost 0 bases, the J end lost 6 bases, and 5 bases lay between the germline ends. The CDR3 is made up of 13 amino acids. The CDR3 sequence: CASSLEIAGELFF. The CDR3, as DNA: TGTGCCAGCAGCTTAGAAATTGCCGGGGAGCTGTTTTTT.

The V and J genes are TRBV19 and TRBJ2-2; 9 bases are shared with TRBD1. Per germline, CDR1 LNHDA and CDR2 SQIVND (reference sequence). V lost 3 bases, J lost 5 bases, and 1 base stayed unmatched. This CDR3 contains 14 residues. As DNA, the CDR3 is TGTGCCAGTAGTATCGGGACAGGGACCGGGGAGCTGTTTTTT. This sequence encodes CASSIGTGTGELFF.

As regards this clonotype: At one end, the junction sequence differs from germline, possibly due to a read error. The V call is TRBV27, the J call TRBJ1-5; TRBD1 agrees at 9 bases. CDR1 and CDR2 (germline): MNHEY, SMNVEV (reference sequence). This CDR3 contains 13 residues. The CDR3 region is CAGRTGGGQPQHF. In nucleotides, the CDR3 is TGTGCCGGCAGAACAGGGGGCGGACAGCCCCAGCATTTT.

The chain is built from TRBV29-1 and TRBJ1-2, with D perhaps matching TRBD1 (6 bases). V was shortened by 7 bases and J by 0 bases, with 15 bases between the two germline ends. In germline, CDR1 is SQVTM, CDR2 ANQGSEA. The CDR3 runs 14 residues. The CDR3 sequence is CSGTGTDSNYGYTF. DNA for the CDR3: TGCAGCGGAACAGGGACTGATTCTAACTATGGCTACACCTTC.

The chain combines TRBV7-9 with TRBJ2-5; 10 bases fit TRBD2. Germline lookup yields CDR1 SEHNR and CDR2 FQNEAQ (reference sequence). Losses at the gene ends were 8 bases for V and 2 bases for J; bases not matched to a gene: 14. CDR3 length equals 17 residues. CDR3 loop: CASGAAGGHQWQETQYF. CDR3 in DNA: TGTGCCAGCGGTGCAGCGGGAGGGCATCAGTGGCAAGAGACCCAGTACTTC.

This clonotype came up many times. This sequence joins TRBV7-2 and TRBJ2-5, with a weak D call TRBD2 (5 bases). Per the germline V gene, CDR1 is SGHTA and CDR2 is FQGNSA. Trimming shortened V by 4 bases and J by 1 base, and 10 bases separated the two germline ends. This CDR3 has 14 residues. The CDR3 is CASSYISGQETQYF. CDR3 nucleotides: TGTGCCAGCAGCTATATCAGCGGCCAAGAGACCCAGTACTTC.

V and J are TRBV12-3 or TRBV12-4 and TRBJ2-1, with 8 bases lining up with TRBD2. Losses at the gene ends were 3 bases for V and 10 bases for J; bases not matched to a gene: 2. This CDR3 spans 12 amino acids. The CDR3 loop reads CASSFVAGEQFF. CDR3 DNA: TGTGCCAGCAGTTTTGTAGCGGGGGAGCAGTTCTTC.

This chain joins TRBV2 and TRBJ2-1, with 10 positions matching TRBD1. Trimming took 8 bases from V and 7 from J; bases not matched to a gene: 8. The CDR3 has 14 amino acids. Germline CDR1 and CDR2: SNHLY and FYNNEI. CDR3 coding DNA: TGTGCCAGCCTAGGGGGACAGGGGCGAAATGAGCAGTTCTTC. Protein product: CASLGGQGRNEQFF.

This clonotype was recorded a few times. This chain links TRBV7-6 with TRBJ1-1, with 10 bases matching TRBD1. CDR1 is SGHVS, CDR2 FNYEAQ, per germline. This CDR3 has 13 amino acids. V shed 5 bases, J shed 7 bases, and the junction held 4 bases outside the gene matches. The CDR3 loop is CASSGTGAGEAFF. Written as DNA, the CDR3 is TGTGCCAGCAGCGGGACAGGGGCGGGTGAAGCTTTCTTT. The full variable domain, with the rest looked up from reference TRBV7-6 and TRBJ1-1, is GAGVSQSPRYKVTKRGQDVALRCDPISGHVSLYWYRQALGQGPEFLTYFNYEAQQDKSGLPNDRFSAERPEGSISTLTIQRTEQRDSAMYRCASSGTGAGEAFFGQGTRLTVV.

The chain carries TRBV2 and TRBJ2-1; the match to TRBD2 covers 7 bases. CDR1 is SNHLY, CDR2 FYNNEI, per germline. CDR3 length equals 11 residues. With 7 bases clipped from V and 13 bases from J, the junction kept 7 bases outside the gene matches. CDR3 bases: TGTGCCAGCAACTGGGGGGGAAGACAGTTCTTC. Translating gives CASNWGGRQFF. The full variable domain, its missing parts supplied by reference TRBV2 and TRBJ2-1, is EPEVTQTPSHQVTQMGQEVILRCVPISNHLYFYWYRQILGQKVEFLVSFYNNEISEKSEIFDDQFSVERPDGSNFTLKIRSTKLEDSAMYFCASNWGGRQFFGPGTRLTVL.

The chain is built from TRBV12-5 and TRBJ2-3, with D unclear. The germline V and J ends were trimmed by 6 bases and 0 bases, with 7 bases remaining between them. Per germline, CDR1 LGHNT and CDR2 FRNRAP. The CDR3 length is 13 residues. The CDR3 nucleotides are TGTGCTAGTGGGATCACTAGCACAGATACGCAGTATTTT. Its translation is CASGITSTDTQYF.

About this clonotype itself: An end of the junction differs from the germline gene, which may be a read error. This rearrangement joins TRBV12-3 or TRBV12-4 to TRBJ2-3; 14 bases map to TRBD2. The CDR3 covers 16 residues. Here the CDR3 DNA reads TGTGCCAGCAGTTCCGGACTAGCGGGGGGCACGGATACGCAGTATTTT. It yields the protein CASSSGLAGGTDTQYF.